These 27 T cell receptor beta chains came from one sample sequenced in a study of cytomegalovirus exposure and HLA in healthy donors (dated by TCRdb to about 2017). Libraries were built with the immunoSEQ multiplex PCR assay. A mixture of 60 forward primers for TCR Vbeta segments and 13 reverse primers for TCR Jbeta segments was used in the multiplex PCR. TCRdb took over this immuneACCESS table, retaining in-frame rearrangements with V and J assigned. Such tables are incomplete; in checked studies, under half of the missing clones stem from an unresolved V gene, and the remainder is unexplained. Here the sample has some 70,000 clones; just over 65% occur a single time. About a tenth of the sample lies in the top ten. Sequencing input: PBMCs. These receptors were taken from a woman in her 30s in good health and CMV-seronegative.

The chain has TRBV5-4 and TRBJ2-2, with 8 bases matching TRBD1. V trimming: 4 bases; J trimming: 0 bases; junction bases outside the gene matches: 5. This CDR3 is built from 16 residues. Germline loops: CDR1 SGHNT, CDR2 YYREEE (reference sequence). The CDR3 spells CASSGRTGPNTGELFF. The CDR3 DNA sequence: TGTGCCAGCAGCGGCCGGACAGGGCCGAACACCGGGGAGCTGTTTTTT.

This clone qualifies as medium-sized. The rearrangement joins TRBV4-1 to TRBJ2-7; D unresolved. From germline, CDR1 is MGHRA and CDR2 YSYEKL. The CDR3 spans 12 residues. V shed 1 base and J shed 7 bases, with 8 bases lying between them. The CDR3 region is CASSQGMREQYF. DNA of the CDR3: TGCGCCAGCAGCCAAGGTATGAGGGAGCAGTACTTC.

In DNA, the CDR3 is TGTGCCATCAGTGATTCGACAGGGTGGGAGACCCAGTACTTC. Protein: CAISDSTGWETQYF. This rearrangement joins TRBV10-3 to TRBJ2-5, with 7 bases matching TRBD1. The length of the CDR3 is 14 residues. The V segment lost 3 bases and the J segment 5 bases; nucleotides outside the gene matches: 6. The germline V gene encodes CDR1 ENHRY and CDR2 SYGVKD.

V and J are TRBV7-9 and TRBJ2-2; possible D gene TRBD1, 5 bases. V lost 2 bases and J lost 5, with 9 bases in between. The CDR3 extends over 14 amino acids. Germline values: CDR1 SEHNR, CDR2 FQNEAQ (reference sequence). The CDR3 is CASSLLRGTGELFF. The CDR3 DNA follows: TGTGCCAGCAGCTTATTAAGGGGAACCGGGGAGCTGTTTTTT.

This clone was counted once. The CDR3 DNA is TGTGCCAGCAGTTCGTCGACAGGGGGCAGCGGCAACACTGAAGCTTTCTTT. It codes for CASSSSTGGSGNTEAFF. The chain has TRBV28 and TRBJ1-1, with TRBD1 identical over 10 bases. V shed 4 bases, J shed 2 bases, and the junction held 10 bases outside the gene matches. Germline CDR1 MDHEN, CDR2 SYDVKM. This CDR3 comprises 17 residues.

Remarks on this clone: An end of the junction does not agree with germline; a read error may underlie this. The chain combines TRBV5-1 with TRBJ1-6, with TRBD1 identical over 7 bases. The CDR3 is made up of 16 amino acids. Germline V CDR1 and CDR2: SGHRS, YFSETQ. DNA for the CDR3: TGCGCCAGCAGCCCCTCTCCAGGGGGTGATAATTCACCCCTCCAATTT. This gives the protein CASSPSPGGDNSPLQF.

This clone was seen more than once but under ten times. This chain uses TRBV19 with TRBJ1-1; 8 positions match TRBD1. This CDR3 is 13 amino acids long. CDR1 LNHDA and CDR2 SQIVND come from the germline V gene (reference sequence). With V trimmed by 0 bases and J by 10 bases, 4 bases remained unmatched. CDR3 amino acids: CASSIDPGQGAFF. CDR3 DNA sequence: TGTGCCAGTAGTATAGATCCTGGACAGGGAGCTTTCTTT.

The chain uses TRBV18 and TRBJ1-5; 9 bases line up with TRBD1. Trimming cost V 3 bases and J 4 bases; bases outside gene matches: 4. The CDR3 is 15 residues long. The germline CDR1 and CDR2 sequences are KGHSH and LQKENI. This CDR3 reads CASSPGTGRNQPQHF. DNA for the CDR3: TGTGCCAGCTCACCCGGGACAGGGCGTAATCAGCCCCAGCATTTT.

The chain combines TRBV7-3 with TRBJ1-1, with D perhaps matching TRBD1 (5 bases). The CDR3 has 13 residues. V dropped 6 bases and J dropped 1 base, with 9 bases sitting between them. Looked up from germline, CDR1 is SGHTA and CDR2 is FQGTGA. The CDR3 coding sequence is TGTGCCAGCAGTTACAGGCAGAACACTGAAGCTTTCTTT. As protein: CASSYRQNTEAFF.

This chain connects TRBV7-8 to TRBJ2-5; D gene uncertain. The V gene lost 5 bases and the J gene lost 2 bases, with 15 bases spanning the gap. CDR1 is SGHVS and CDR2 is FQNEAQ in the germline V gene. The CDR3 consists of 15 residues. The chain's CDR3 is CASSPREVGQETQYF. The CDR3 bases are TGTGCCAGCAGCCCCCGAGAGGTCGGGCAAGAGACCCAGTACTTC.

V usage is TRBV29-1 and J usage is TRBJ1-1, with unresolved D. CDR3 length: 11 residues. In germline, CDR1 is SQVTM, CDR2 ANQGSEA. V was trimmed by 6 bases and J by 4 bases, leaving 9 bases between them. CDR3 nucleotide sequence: TGCAGCGTCGGGTATCCCACTGAAGCTTTCTTT. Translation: CSVGYPTEAFF.

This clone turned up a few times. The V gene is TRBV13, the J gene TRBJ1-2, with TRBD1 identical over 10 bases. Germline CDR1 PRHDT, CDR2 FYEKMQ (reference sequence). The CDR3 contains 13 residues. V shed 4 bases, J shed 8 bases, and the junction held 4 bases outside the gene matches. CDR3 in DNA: TGTGCCAGCAGCTCAAGGGACAGGGGCGGCTACACCTTC. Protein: CASSSRDRGGYTF.

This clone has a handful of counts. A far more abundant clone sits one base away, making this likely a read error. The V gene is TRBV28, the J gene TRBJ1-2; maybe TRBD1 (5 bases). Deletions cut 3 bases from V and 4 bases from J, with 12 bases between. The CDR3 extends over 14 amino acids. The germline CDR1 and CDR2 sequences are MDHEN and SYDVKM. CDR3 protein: CASSFWGEGYGYTF. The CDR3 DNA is TGTGCCAGCAGTTTCTGGGGGGAAGGCTATGGCTACACCTTC.

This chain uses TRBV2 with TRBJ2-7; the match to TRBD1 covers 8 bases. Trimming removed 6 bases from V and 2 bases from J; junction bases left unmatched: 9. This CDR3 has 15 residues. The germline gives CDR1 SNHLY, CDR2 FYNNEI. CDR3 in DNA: TGTGCCAGCAGCGATCGGACAGGGAAAACCTACGAGCAGTACTTC. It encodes CASSDRTGKTYEQYF.

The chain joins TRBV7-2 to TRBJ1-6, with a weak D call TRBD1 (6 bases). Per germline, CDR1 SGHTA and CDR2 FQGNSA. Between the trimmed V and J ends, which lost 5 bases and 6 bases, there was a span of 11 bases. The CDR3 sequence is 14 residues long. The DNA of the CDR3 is TGTGCCAGCAGCCGGACAGCCTTTAATTCACCCCTCCACTTT. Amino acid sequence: CASSRTAFNSPLHF. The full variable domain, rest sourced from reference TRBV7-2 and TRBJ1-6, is GAGVSQSPSNKVTEKGKDVELRCDPISGHTALYWYRQSLGQGLEFLIYFQGNSAPDKSGLPSDRFSAERTGGSVSTLTIQRTQQEDSAVYLCASSRTAFNSPLHFGNGTRLTVT.

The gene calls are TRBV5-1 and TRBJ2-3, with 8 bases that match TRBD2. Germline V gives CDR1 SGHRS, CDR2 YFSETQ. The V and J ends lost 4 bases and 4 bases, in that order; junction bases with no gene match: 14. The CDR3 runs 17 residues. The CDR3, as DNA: TGCGCCAGCAGCCCGTTCGAGGTAGCGGGGACCGCAGATACGCAGTATTTT. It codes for CASSPFEVAGTADTQYF. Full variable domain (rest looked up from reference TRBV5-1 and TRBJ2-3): KAGVTQTPRYLIKTRGQQVTLSCSPISGHRSVSWYQQTPGQGLQFLFEYFSETQRNKGNFPGRFSGRQFSNSRSEMNVSTLELGDSALYLCASSPFEVAGTADTQYFGPGTRLTVL.

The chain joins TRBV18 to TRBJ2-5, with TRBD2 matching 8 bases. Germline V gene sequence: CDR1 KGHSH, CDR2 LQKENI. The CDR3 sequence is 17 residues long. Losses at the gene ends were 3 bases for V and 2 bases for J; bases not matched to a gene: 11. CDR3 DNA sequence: TGTGCCAGCTCACCTTCAGCACTAGCGGTATCACAAGAGACCCAGTACTTC. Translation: CASSPSALAVSQETQYF.

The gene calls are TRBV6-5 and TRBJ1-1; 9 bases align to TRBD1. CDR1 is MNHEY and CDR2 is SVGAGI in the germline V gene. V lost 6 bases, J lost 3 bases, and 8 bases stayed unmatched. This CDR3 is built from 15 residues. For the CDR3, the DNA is TGTGCCAGCAGATCCGGGACAGGGTTTTACACTGAAGCTTTCTTT. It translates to CASRSGTGFYTEAFF.

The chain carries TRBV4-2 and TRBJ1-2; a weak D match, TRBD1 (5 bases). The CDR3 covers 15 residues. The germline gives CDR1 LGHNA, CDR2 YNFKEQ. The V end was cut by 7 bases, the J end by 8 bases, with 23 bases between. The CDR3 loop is CASTSSRRATGGYTF. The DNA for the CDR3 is TGTGCCAGCACCTCATCGAGGAGGGCCACAGGCGGCTACACCTTC.

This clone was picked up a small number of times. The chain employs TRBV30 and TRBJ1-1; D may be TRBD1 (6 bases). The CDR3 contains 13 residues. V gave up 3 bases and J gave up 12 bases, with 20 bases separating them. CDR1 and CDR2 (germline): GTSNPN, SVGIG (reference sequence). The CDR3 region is CAWSRGGRGSTFF. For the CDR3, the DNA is TGTGCCTGGAGCCGGGGGGGGCGCGGATCAACTTTCTTT.

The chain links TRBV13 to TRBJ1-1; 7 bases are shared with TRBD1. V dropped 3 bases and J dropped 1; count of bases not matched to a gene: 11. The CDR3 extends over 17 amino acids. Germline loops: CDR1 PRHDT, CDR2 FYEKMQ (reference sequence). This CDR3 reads CASSFLTGWDENTEAFF. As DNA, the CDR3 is TGTGCCAGCAGCTTTTTGACAGGGTGGGACGAGAACACTGAAGCTTTCTTT.

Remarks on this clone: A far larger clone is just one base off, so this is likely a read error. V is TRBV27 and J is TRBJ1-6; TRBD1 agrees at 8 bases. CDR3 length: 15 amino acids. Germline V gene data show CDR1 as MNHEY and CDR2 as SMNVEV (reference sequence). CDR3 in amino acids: CASRSGGSYHSPLHF. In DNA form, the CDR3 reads TGTGCCAGCAGATCAGGGGGCTCCTATCATTCACCCCTCCACTTT.

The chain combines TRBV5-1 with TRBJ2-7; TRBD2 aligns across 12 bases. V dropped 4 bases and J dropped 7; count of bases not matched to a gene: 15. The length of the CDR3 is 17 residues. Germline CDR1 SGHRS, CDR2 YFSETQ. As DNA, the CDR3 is TGCGCCAGCAGCGTGACTAGCGGGGGTCGCGGCGGTCTGGAGCAGTACTTC. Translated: CASSVTSGGRGGLEQYF.

CDR3 loop: CASSQSGQGRADGYTF. As DNA, the CDR3 is TGCGCCAGCAGCCAATCGGGACAGGGGCGTGCAGATGGCTACACCTTC. The chain links TRBV4-1 to TRBJ1-2, with 10 nucleotides matching TRBD1. The CDR3 length is 16 residues. Trimming took 2 bases from V and 6 from J; bases not matched to a gene: 9. The germline gives CDR1 MGHRA, CDR2 YSYEKL.

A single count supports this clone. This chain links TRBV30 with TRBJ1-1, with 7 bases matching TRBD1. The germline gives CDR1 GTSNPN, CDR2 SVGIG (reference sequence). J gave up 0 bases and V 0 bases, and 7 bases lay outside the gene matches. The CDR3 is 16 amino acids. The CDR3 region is CAWSVRGTVMNTEAFF. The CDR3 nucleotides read TGTGCCTGGAGTGTACGGGGGACAGTAATGAACACTGAAGCTTTCTTT.

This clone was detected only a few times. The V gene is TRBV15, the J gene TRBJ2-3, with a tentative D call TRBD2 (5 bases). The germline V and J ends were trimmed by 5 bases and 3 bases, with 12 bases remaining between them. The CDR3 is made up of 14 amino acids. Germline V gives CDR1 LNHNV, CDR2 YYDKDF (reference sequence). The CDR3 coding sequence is TGTGCCACCAGCGACCCCAGGAGGACAGATACGCAGTATTTT. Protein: CATSDPRRTDTQYF.

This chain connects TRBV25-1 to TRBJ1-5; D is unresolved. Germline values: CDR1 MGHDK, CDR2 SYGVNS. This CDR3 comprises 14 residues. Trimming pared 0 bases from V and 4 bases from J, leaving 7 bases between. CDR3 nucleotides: TGTGCCAGCAGTGAATATGGAGGTAATCAGCCCCAGCATTTT. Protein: CASSEYGGNQPQHF.